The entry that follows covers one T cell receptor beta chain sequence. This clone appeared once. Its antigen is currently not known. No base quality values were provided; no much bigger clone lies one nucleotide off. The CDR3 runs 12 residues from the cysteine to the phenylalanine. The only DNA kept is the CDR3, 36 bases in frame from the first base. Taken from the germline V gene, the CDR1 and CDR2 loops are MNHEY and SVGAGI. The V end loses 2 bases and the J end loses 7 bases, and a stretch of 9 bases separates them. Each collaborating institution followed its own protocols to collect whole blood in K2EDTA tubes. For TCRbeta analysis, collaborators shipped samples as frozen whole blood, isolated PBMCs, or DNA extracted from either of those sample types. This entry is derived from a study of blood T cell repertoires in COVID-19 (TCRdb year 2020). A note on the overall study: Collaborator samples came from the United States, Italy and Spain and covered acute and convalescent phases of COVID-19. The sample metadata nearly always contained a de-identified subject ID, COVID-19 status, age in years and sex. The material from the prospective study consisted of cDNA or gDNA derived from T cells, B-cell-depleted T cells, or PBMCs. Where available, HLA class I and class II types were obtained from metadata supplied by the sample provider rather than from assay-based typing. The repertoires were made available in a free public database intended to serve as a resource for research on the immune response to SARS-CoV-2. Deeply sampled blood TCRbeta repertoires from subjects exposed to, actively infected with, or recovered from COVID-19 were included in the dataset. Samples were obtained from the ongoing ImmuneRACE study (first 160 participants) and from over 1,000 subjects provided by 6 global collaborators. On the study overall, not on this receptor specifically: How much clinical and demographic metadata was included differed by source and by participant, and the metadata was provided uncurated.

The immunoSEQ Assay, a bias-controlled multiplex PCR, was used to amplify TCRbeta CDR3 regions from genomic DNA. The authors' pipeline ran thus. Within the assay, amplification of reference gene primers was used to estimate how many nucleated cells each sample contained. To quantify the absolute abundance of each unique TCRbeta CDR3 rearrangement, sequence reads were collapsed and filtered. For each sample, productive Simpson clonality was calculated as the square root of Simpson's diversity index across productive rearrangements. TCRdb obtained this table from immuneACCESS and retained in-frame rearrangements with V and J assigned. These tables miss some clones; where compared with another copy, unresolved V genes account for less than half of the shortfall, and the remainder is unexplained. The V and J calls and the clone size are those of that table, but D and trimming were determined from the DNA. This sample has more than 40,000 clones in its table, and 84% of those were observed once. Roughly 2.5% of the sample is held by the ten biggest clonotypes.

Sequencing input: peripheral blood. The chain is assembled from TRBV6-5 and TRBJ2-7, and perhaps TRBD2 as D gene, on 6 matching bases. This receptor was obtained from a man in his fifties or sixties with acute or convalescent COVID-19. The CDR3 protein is CASSYLAGEQYF. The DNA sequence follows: TGTGCCAGCAGTTACCTCGCGGGAGAGCAGTACTTC.